A single sample gave rise to the 28 T cell receptor beta chains below, sequenced in a study of T cell repertoires in cytomegalovirus infection. The antigens for these receptors are not known. A single record per CDR3 protein comes from TCRdb applying MiXCR to the reads. This sample has nearly 700,000 distinct CDR3 sequences, with around 35% found just once. The material was cultured PBMCs, obtained from culture after CMV antigen stimulation. Source of these receptors: a human donor in good health (CMV status not recorded). Some clones in this sample may be carry-over from other donors' samples.

This clonotype has at least ten counts. The chain couples TRBV7-2 to TRBJ2-5; TRBD2 matches at 8 bases. This CDR3 has 16 amino acids. V was pared by 4 bases and J by 5 bases, with 12 bases of the junction left unmatched. Germline CDR1 and CDR2: SGHTA and FQGNSA. The CDR3 protein is CASSSVLAGPGETQYF. The CDR3 DNA sequence: TGTGCCAGCAGCTCAGTATTAGCGGGGCCAGGGGAGACCCAGTACTTC. The full variable domain, rest sourced from reference TRBV7-2 and TRBJ2-5, is GAGVSQSPSNKVTEKGKDVELRCDPISGHTALYWYRQSLGQGLEFLIYFQGNSAPDKSGLPSDRFSAERTGGSVSTLTIQRTQQEDSAVYLCASSSVLAGPGETQYFGPGTRLLVL.

This clonotype is termed medium-sized. This chain joins TRBV6-2 or TRBV6-3 and TRBJ2-1; possible D gene TRBD2, 5 bases. The CDR3 extends over 12 amino acids. V lost 2 bases and J 11 bases, leaving 10 bases between the germline ends. Per germline, CDR1 MNHEY and CDR2 SVGEGT. The CDR3 DNA sequence: TGTGCCAGCAGTTACATTCCGGGAAAGCAGTTCTTC. Translated, it gives CASSYIPGKQFF.

This clonotype appeared many times. The V gene is TRBV7-2, the J gene TRBJ1-6, with TRBD1 as a possible D gene (5 bases). Trimming left V 3 bases short and J 8 bases short, with 11 bases between. CDR3 length: 14 amino acids. CDR1 is SGHTA and CDR2 is FQGNSA in the germline V gene. The CDR3 protein is CASSFGGKDSPLHF. DNA of the CDR3: TGTGCCAGCAGCTTTGGGGGGAAAGATTCACCCCTCCACTTT.

This clonotype was counted only a few times. The chain employs TRBV7-2 and TRBJ2-7; D uncertain. The V gene's germline CDR1 is SGHTA and CDR2 FQGNSA. The CDR3 is 15 residues long. V lost 3 bases to trimming and J lost 0 bases, with 12 bases between them. Here the CDR3 DNA reads TGTGCCAGCAGCTTTTTCCCGGTCGACTCCTACGAGCAGTACTTC. It encodes CASSFFPVDSYEQYF. Full variable domain (outside the CDR3, taken from reference TRBV7-2 and TRBJ2-7): GAGVSQSPSNKVTEKGKDVELRCDPISGHTALYWYRQSLGQGLEFLIYFQGNSAPDKSGLPSDRFSAERTGGSVSTLTIQRTQQEDSAVYLCASSFFPVDSYEQYFGPGTRLTVT.

V usage is TRBV28 and J usage is TRBJ2-3; 7 bases are a match to TRBD2. Per the germline V gene, CDR1 is MDHEN and CDR2 is SYDVKM. J lost 4 bases, V lost 5 bases, and 12 bases had no gene match. The CDR3 length is 16 residues. The CDR3 coding sequence is TGTGCCAGCAGTAGCCCTAAGCGGGGAGGGTCAGATACGCAGTATTTT. Translation gives CASSSPKRGGSDTQYF. Full variable domain (remainder filled in from reference TRBV28 and TRBJ2-3): DVKVTQSSRYLVKRTGEKVFLECVQDMDHENMFWYRQDPGLGLRLIYFSYDVKMKEKGDIPEGYSVSREKKERFSLILESASTNQTSMYLCASSSPKRGGSDTQYFGPGTRLTVL.

The chain links TRBV12-3 or TRBV12-4 to TRBJ2-2; 8 nucleotides align to TRBD2. The length of the CDR3 is 13 residues. V was clipped by 8 bases and J by 5 bases; unmatched bases: 4. In DNA form, the CDR3 reads TGTGCCAGCCAGGGACTAGTAACCGGGGAGCTGTTTTTT. It is translated as CASQGLVTGELFF.

In its sample, this clonotype was seen a few times. The rearrangement uses TRBV7-6 and TRBJ1-1; possible D gene TRBD1, 5 bases. The CDR3 length is 15 residues. CDR1 SGHVS and CDR2 FNYEAQ come from the germline V gene. V shed 4 bases and J shed 1 base, with 13 bases lying between them. The CDR3 protein is CASSWGEAGNTEAFF. In DNA form, the CDR3 reads TGTGCCAGCAGCTGGGGGGAGGCCGGGAACACTGAAGCTTTCTTT.

The chain recombines TRBV7-6 with TRBJ2-3; 8 bases fit TRBD1. CDR1 and CDR2 (germline): SGHVS, FNYEAQ. The junction had 7 bases not matched to a gene; V was cut back by 5 bases and J by 3 bases. The CDR3 is made up of 15 amino acids. The CDR3 sequence is CASSPDRVGTDTQYF. CDR3 in DNA: TGTGCCAGCAGCCCGGACAGGGTCGGAACAGATACGCAGTATTTT.

The V and J genes are TRBV7-9 and TRBJ2-1; TRBD2 is a possible D gene (7 bases). CDR3 size: 11 residues. Germline assignment: CDR1 SEHNR and CDR2 FQNEAQ (reference sequence). V gave up 8 bases and J gave up 13 bases, with 15 bases separating them. CDR3 coding DNA: TGTGCCAGCGGGGGCGGGGGAGATCAGTTCTTC. This sequence encodes CASGGGGDQFF.

A single count supports this clonotype. This chain uses TRBV18 with TRBJ2-7, with D perhaps TRBD1 (5 bases). CDR1 and CDR2 (germline): KGHSH, LQKENI. The CDR3 extends over 15 amino acids. V shed 4 bases and J shed 4 bases, with 17 bases lying between them. CDR3 sequence: CASSLGYRKDYEQYF. CDR3 coding DNA: TGTGCCAGCTCACTGGGGTACAGGAAAGATTACGAGCAGTACTTC.

This rearrangement joins TRBV4-1 to TRBJ2-7; the match to TRBD1 covers 9 bases. Germline V CDR1 and CDR2: MGHRA, YSYEKL. With V trimmed by 4 bases and J by 3 bases, 10 bases remained unmatched. CDR3 length: 16 residues. The CDR3 region is CASSRIQGADFYEQYF. As DNA, the CDR3 is TGCGCCAGCAGCCGTATACAGGGGGCGGATTTCTACGAGCAGTACTTC.

The genes are TRBV12-5 and TRBJ2-7; maybe TRBD2 (5 bases). Germline V lookup: CDR1 LGHNT, CDR2 FRNRAP. The CDR3 length is 15 residues. Trimming pared 1 base from V and 5 bases from J, leaving 15 bases between. The DNA of the CDR3 is TGTGCTAGTGGTTTGGGCGCCAACCGGGGTAACGAGCAGTACTTC. Protein: CASGLGANRGNEQYF.

This clonotype was seen more than once but under ten times. The chain is built from TRBV19 and TRBJ2-7; D is perhaps TRBD2 (6 bases). Trimming took 9 bases from V and 2 from J, leaving 14 bases between them. The CDR3 runs to 13 residues. The germline gives CDR1 LNHDA, CDR2 SQIVND (reference sequence). In DNA, the CDR3 is TGTGCCAGCTCTGTGGGAGGCGCCTACGAGCAGTACTTC. This encodes CASSVGGAYEQYF.

The chain couples TRBV6-5 to TRBJ1-5; weak D call: TRBD1 (5 bases). The germline CDR1 and CDR2 sequences are MNHEY and SVGAGI. This CDR3 spans 15 amino acids. V lost 6 bases and J lost 1, with 13 bases in between. The CDR3 loop is CASSPARGSNQPQHF. CDR3 coding DNA: TGTGCCAGCAGCCCCGCGAGGGGCAGCAATCAGCCCCAGCATTTT.

The J gene is TRBJ2-1, the V gene TRBV7-2; 11 nucleotides align to TRBD2. The ends lost 3 bases at V and 10 bases at J; junction bases unmatched: 2. The V gene's germline CDR1 is SGHTA and CDR2 FQGNSA. The CDR3 covers 13 residues. This CDR3 is CASSFSGRAEQFF. CDR3 sequence (DNA): TGTGCCAGCAGCTTTAGCGGGAGGGCAGAGCAGTTCTTC.

The chain combines TRBV12-3 or TRBV12-4 with TRBJ2-7, with D perhaps TRBD1 or TRBD2 (5 bases each). V was pared by 5 bases and J by 5 bases, with 13 bases between. CDR3 length: 13 amino acids. The CDR3 nucleotides are TGTGCCAGCAGTAGGCGGTGGGACGACGAGCAGTACTTC. Its protein product is CASSRRWDDEQYF.

This chain joins TRBV6-5 and TRBJ2-1; 9 bases align to TRBD1. CDR3 size: 14 residues. Germline loops: CDR1 MNHEY, CDR2 SVGAGI. J gave up 8 bases and V 7 bases, and 9 bases lay outside the gene matches. CDR3 in DNA: TGTGCCAGCAACACCGGGACAGGGTATGATGAGCAGTTCTTC. Amino acid sequence: CASNTGTGYDEQFF.

The chain carries TRBV19 and TRBJ1-2, with a possible D match to TRBD1 (6 bases). Deletions cut 9 bases from V and 2 bases from J, with 16 bases between. CDR3 length: 14 residues. Germline CDR1 is LNHDA and CDR2 is SQIVND (reference sequence). The CDR3 loop is CASRLRDKNYGYTF. CDR3 DNA sequence: TGTGCCAGCCGACTCCGGGACAAGAACTATGGCTACACCTTC.

This chain links TRBV6-1 with TRBJ2-3, with D tentatively TRBD1 or TRBD2 (5 bases each). The germline gives CDR1 MNHNS, CDR2 SASEGT. Trimming cost V 5 bases and J 7 bases, with 16 bases left between them. The CDR3 length is 14 residues. The CDR3 protein is CASSNWDRKNTQYF. CDR3 nucleotide sequence: TGTGCCAGCAGTAATTGGGACCGCAAGAATACGCAGTATTTT.

The chain recombines TRBV7-9 with TRBJ1-1; D may be TRBD1 (5 bases). With 7 bases removed from V and 4 bases from J, the gap between germline ends came to 13 bases. Germline V gene sequence: CDR1 SEHNR, CDR2 FQNEAQ (reference sequence). The CDR3 contains 13 residues. The CDR3 loop reads CASTAVGGTEAFF. In DNA form, the CDR3 reads TGTGCCAGCACCGCTGTCGGGGGCACTGAAGCTTTCTTT.

CDR3 in DNA: TGTGCCAGCAGTTGGGACGGGGGAAGCACAGATACGCAGTATTTT. Translated, it gives CASSWDGGSTDTQYF. The chain couples TRBV12-3 or TRBV12-4 to TRBJ2-3; D might be TRBD2 (6 bases). CDR3 size: 15 residues. The V and J ends lost 4 bases and 0 bases respectively, with 11 bases between them.

The V gene is TRBV12-3 or TRBV12-4, the J gene TRBJ2-1, with 7 bases fitting TRBD2. This CDR3 has 12 residues. With V trimmed by 6 bases and J by 15 bases, 11 bases remained unmatched. The CDR3 nucleotides are TGTGCCAGCAGCCCCGGACTAGGCGGTAGGTTCTTC. Its protein is CASSPGLGGRFF.

V usage is TRBV7-2 and J usage is TRBJ2-7; TRBD1 matches 8 bases. Germline assignment: CDR1 SGHTA and CDR2 FQGNSA. This CDR3 is built from 15 residues. With V trimmed by 3 bases and J by 1 base, 5 bases remained unmatched. Here the CDR3 reads CASSFRTGFSYEQYF. The DNA for the CDR3 is TGTGCCAGCAGCTTTAGGACAGGGTTTTCCTACGAGCAGTACTTC.

The chain recombines TRBV12-3 or TRBV12-4 with TRBJ1-2; D remains unclear. V lost 5 bases and J 4 bases, leaving 14 bases between the germline ends. The CDR3 consists of 14 residues. CDR3 bases: TGTGCCAGCAGTCCCGCAGCCTTTGGCTATGGCTACACCTTC. Protein: CASSPAAFGYGYTF.

This clonotype turned up a few times. CDR3 DNA sequence: TGCGCCAGCAGCCAAGATGAGGGGAGACAGCAGTACTTC. Translating it yields CASSQDEGRQQYF. The chain combines TRBV4-3 with TRBJ2-7; either TRBD1 or TRBD2 may fit D (5 bases each). The CDR3 has 13 amino acids. Germline CDR1 LGHNA, CDR2 YSLEER. V shed 0 bases and J shed 8 bases, with 11 bases lying between them.

In its sample, this clonotype was seen a few times. J is TRBJ2-5 and V is TRBV7-2; weak D call: TRBD1 (6 bases). Germline V gene sequence: CDR1 SGHTA, CDR2 FQGNSA. The CDR3 extends over 14 amino acids. Trimming left V 5 bases short and J 3 bases short, with 13 bases between. CDR3 coding DNA: TGTGCCAGCAGCCTACAGGGTACGGAAGAGACCCAGTACTTC. This gives the protein CASSLQGTEETQYF.

Only a few counts were recorded for this clonotype. The chain uses TRBV7-8 and TRBJ2-2; 10 positions match TRBD1. CDR1 SGHVS and CDR2 FQNEAQ come from the germline V gene. CDR3 size: 19 residues. Trimming removed 2 bases from V and 5 bases from J; junction bases left unmatched: 14. CDR3: CASSLKGTGQGRRTGELFF. The CDR3 coding sequence is TGTGCCAGCAGCTTAAAGGGGACGGGACAGGGGAGGAGGACCGGGGAGCTGTTTTTT.

This chain joins TRBV4-1 and TRBJ2-1; 7 nucleotides line up with TRBD2. Germline V gene lookup returns CDR1 MGHRA and CDR2 YSYEKL. V trimming: 6 bases; J trimming: 8 bases; junction bases outside the gene matches: 10. The CDR3 has 14 residues. Here the CDR3 reads CASRRTVRGDEQFF. CDR3 nucleotide sequence: TGCGCCAGCAGACGAACTGTTCGGGGGGATGAGCAGTTCTTC.